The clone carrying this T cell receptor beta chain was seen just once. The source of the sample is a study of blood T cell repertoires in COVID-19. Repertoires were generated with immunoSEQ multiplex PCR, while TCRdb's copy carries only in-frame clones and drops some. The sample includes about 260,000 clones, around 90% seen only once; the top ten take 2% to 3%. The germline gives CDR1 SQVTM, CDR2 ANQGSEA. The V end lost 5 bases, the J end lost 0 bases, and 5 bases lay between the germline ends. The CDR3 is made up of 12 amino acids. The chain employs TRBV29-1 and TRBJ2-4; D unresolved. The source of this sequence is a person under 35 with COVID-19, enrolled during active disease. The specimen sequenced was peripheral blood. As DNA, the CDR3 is TGCAGCGTTCGGGTAGCCAAAAACATTCAGTACTTC. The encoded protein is CSVRVAKNIQYF.